The rows below give T cell receptor beta chains drawn from one sample of a study of control samples from healthy donors and cancer patients. Some clones are missing from TCRdb's copy, which holds only in-frame ones; the method was immunoSEQ multiplex PCR. This sample has 100,000 to 150,000 clones; about 92% occur once, and the top ten carry 0.55% to 0.6%. The sequenced sample consisted of PBMCs. The receptors originated from a man older than 75 with head and neck cancer. Each CDR3 is given with its conserved first and last residue. A D gene is named only where the DNA matches it firmly. Size is stated for part of the rows, as once, few or many counts, or as a class when the clone is expanded.

cdr3_nt cdr3_aa d_call v_call clone_size j_call
TGTGCCAGCAGCTTCGGACTAGCGGGGGGGACCCAGTACTTC CASSFGLAGGTQYF TRBD2 TRBV7-2 NA TRBJ2-5
TGTGCCAGCACTCATCAGCCCCAGCATTTT CASTHQPQHF NA TRBV7-6 NA TRBJ1-5
TGCAGCGTTGAAGGGTTATCCAGGGTTGAGACCCAGTACTTC CSVEGLSRVETQYF NA TRBV29-1 NA TRBJ2-5
TGTGCCAGTAATACGAAGGTCGGGGAGCTGTTTTTT CASNTKVGELFF NA TRBV19 NA TRBJ2-2
TGCGCCAGCAGCTTGTGGGGGGGCAGGGACCAGCCCCAGCATTTT CASSLWGGRDQPQHF NA TRBV5-1 NA TRBJ1-5
TGTGCCAGCAGTAGACAGGGTTGGGAAAAACTGTTTTTT CASSRQGWEKLFF TRBD1 TRBV25-1 NA TRBJ1-4
TGCGCCAGCAGTGAGTCCCGACTAGCCAAAAACATTCAGTACTTC CASSESRLAKNIQYF NA TRBV10-2 NA TRBJ2-4
TGCGCCAGCAGCTTGGTCCTGCGGGGTGGCTACACCTTC CASSLVLRGGYTF NA TRBV5-1 NA TRBJ1-2
TGTGCCAGCAGCCCACGGGACAGGAAGTTCACAGATACGCAGTATTTT CASSPRDRKFTDTQYF TRBD1 TRBV14 NA TRBJ2-3
TGTGCCAGCAGCTTAGCCGGCGGGGGCCTTAACTACGAGCAGTACTTC CASSLAGGGLNYEQYF NA TRBV11-2 NA TRBJ2-7
TGTGCCAGCAGCGCCGGGGCCCCGGGGGGCTACGAGCAGTACTTC CASSAGAPGGYEQYF TRBD2 TRBV9 NA TRBJ2-7
TGCGCCAGCAGCTCTTCCCACTCGAGGAACTACGAGCAGTACTTC CASSSSHSRNYEQYF NA TRBV5-1 NA TRBJ2-7
TGTGCCAGCAGCCAAGGACCGGGAAACAATGAGCAGTTCTTC CASSQGPGNNEQFF NA TRBV3-1/TRBV3-2 NA TRBJ2-1
TGTGCCAGTAGTGTATGGACAGGGGGAGGCGGCTACACCTTC CASSVWTGGGGYTF TRBD1 TRBV19 NA TRBJ1-2
TGTGCCTGGAGTGTACTGGTCGAGAATTCACCCCTCCACTTT CAWSVLVENSPLHF NA TRBV30 NA TRBJ1-6
TGTGCCAGCAGTTTGTCTGGGAACACCATATATTTT CASSLSGNTIYF NA TRBV12-3/TRBV12-4 NA TRBJ1-3
TGTGCCTGGAACCCAGCGGGAGTGGAAGATACGCAGTATTTT CAWNPAGVEDTQYF TRBD2 TRBV30 NA TRBJ2-3
TGTGCCAGCAGTTACTCCAGCGGAGGCCGGTACAATGAGCAGTTCTTC CASSYSSGGRYNEQFF NA TRBV6-5 NA TRBJ2-1
TGTGCCAGCAGTTTCGCTAGTCTCTACGAGCAGTACTTC CASSFASLYEQYF NA TRBV12-3/TRBV12-4 NA TRBJ2-7
TGCGCCAGCAGCTCGTCCGGGATGAACACCGGGGAGCTGTTTTTT CASSSSGMNTGELFF NA TRBV5-1 NA TRBJ2-2
TGTGCCAGCACCCCTGCCGGGACTAGCGGGGGCACGCAGTATTTT CASTPAGTSGGTQYF TRBD2 TRBV6-5 NA TRBJ2-3
TGCGCCAGCAGCCAAGATCATCGGTCGCTCCACGCAGAGACCCAGTACTTC CASSQDHRSLHAETQYF NA TRBV4-3 NA TRBJ2-5
TGTGCCAGCAGTCCCTCCTTTTTGGAGTACGAGCAGTACTTC CASSPSFLEYEQYF NA TRBV27 NA TRBJ2-7
TGTGCCAGCAGTTTGAAAGGCGGGAGAATTTCCTACGAGCAGTACTTC CASSLKGGRISYEQYF TRBD2 TRBV27 NA TRBJ2-7
TGTGCCAGTAGCGACCTAGCGGGAGGGCGGAACGAGCAGTACTTC CASSDLAGGRNEQYF TRBD2 TRBV19 NA TRBJ2-7
TGTGCCAGCAGCTTAGTAGCGATCACAGATACGCAGTATTTT CASSLVAITDTQYF NA TRBV7-8 few TRBJ2-3
TGCGCCAGCAGCCAGCCGGGACAGAGCTCCTACGAGCAGTACTTC CASSQPGQSSYEQYF TRBD1 TRBV4-1 NA TRBJ2-7
TGTGCCAGCAGCTTAGGCGGACTTAGGCTCACAGATACGCAGTATTTT CASSLGGLRLTDTQYF NA TRBV7-2 NA TRBJ2-3
TGCGCCAGCAGCTTGGGGGTTTGGGGAGACTCAGAAGCTTTCTTT CASSLGVWGDSEAFF NA TRBV5-1 NA TRBJ1-1
TGTGCCAGCAGTGAAAGGGGACAGAACAATCAGCCCCAGCATTTT CASSERGQNNQPQHF TRBD1 TRBV6-1 NA TRBJ1-5
TGTGCCAGCAGTCGTAGGAGTCCGTACTTC CASSRRSPYF NA TRBV2 NA TRBJ2-4
TGTGCCAGCAGCAGAGAGATGAAAGAGACCCAGTACTTC CASSREMKETQYF NA TRBV11-3 NA TRBJ2-5
TGCAGCGTTGGGGGACCGGGACACCAAGAGACCCAGTACTTC CSVGGPGHQETQYF NA TRBV29-1 NA TRBJ2-5
TGTGCCAGCAGCTTAGACAGGGGCAGGAACACTGAAGCTTTCTTT CASSLDRGRNTEAFF TRBD1 TRBV7-2 NA TRBJ1-1
TGTGCCAGCAGTACCGGACAGGGCTACGAGCAGTACTTC CASSTGQGYEQYF TRBD1 TRBV7-6 NA TRBJ2-7
TGTGCCAGCAGAGGATATAGGGGGGTAGGCGAAAAACTGTTTTTT CASRGYRGVGEKLFF NA TRBV25-1 NA TRBJ1-4
TGCGCCAGCAGCCTCCTAGCGGGGGACAGCACCGGGGAGCTGTTTTTT CASSLLAGDSTGELFF TRBD2 TRBV4-1 NA TRBJ2-2
TGTGCCACCAGCAGAGATAGAGGGGGGAACACTGAAGCTTTCTTT CATSRDRGGNTEAFF NA TRBV15 once TRBJ1-1
TGTGCCAGCAGCGTAGATCGCCAGGGGGCTGATGATGGCTACACCTTC CASSVDRQGADDGYTF TRBD1 TRBV9 NA TRBJ1-2
TGCGCCAGCAGTGATGAGGGGGCGCGTTCACCCCTCCACTTT CASSDEGARSPLHF TRBD1 TRBV10-2 NA TRBJ1-6
TGCGCCAGCAGCACGACAGGGGTATCTGGGTTGCAGACCCAGTACTTC CASSTTGVSGLQTQYF TRBD1 TRBV4-1 NA TRBJ2-5